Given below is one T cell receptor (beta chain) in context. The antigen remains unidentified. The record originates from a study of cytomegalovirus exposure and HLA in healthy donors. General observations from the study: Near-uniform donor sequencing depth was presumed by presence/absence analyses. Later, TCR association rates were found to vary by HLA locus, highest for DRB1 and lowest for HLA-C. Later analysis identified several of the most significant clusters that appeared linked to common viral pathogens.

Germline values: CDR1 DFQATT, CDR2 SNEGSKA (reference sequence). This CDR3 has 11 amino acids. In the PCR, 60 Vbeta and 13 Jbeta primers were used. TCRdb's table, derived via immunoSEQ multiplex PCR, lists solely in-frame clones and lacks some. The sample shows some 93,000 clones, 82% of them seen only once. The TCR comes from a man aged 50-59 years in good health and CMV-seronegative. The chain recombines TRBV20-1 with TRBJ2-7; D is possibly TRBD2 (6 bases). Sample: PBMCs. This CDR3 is CAPRGTGKQYF. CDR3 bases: TGCGCCCCTCGGGGGACGGGAAAGCAGTACTTC.